Presented here are 18 T cell receptor beta chains from one specimen sequenced in a study of read filtering for tumor transcriptome and immune sequencing. The library was built from roughly 400 ng RNA with molecular barcoded adaptors for alpha/delta and beta/gamma chains. TCRdb used MiXCR to reprocess the reads, holding one entry per CDR3 protein. The table includes 48,000 or so distinct CDR3 sequences, roughly 19% detected once. The specimen was a population of CD138-negative cells sorted from bone marrow. All receptors come from a donor aged 40 or older with multiple myeloma.

The gene calls are TRBV6-1 and TRBJ2-7, with D possibly TRBD1 on 6 matching bases. V was pared by 6 bases and J by 3 bases, with 21 bases between. CDR1 is MNHNS and CDR2 is SASEGT in the germline V gene. The CDR3 contains 16 residues. CDR3 DNA sequence: TGTGCCAGCAGAAGGGGGACCTATGGATATGTCTACGAGCAGTACTTC. Its translation is CASRRGTYGYVYEQYF.

Ten or more counts support this clonotype. A much larger clone sits a single nucleotide away, making a read error possible. The V gene is TRBV7-2, the J gene TRBJ2-1, with TRBD1 as a possible D gene (6 bases). This CDR3 has 13 residues. The V gene's germline CDR1 is SGHTA and CDR2 FQGNSA. CDR3 DNA sequence: TGTGCCAGCGGCTTGGGGACACACGATGAGCAGTTCTTC. It is translated as CASGLGTHDEQFF.

This clonotype occurred a few times. V and J are TRBV12-3 or TRBV12-4 and TRBJ2-7, with TRBD2 matching over 9 bases. CDR3 size: 14 residues. The J segment lost 6 bases and the V segment lost 6 bases, leaving 9 bases of the junction unmatched. CDR3: CASRSSGVRREQYF. The CDR3 region has the DNA TGTGCCAGCAGATCTAGCGGGGTCAGGCGCGAGCAGTACTTC.

This clonotype was detected ten times or more. This chain uses TRBV21-1 with TRBJ2-7; TRBD1 reflects the table's D call only, with no check against the DNA. TRBV21-1 is annotated as a pseudogene. This CDR3 has 14 residues. The CDR3 DNA reads as TGTGCCAGCAGGCCGGGGTTGACCCGATACGAGCAGTACTTC. Translating it yields CASRPGLTRYEQYF.

This clonotype was seen ten or more times. This sequence joins TRBV5-1 and TRBJ2-1; 9 bases are a match to TRBD1. Germline V gene sequence: CDR1 SGHRS, CDR2 YFSETQ. The CDR3 sequence is 16 residues long. Trimming took 4 bases from V and 4 from J; bases not matched to a gene: 9. CDR3 loop: CASSKATGGFYNEQFF. Written as DNA, the CDR3 is TGCGCCAGCAGCAAAGCGACAGGGGGTTTTTACAATGAGCAGTTCTTC.

In this sample, this clonotype turned up many times. This sequence joins TRBV19 and TRBJ2-1; a weak D match, TRBD2 (7 bases). The CDR3 spans 16 residues. Germline V gene data show CDR1 as LNHDA and CDR2 as SQIVND (reference sequence). With 7 bases removed from V and 2 bases from J, the gap between germline ends came to 18 bases. The CDR3 nucleotides are TGTGCCAGTATCAATGGGGGCGGGAGACCCTACAATGAGCAGTTCTTC. Encoded protein: CASINGGGRPYNEQFF.

This clonotype was observed many times. This chain joins TRBV5-6 and TRBJ2-3; D is possibly TRBD1 or TRBD2 (6 bases each). In germline, CDR1 is SGHDT, CDR2 YYEEEE. This CDR3 region has 16 residues. V lost 3 bases and J 2 bases, leaving 16 bases between the germline ends. The CDR3 DNA sequence: TGTGCCAGCAGCTCCCCGCACTCGGGGGCCACAGATACGCAGTATTTT. Translation: CASSSPHSGATDTQYF.

This clonotype was counted ten times or more. The chain recombines TRBV5-1 with TRBJ2-7, with a weak D call TRBD1 (6 bases). The V end was cut by 6 bases, the J end by 4 bases, with 17 bases between. The CDR3 totals 14 residues. The germline CDR1 and CDR2 sequences are SGHRS and YFSETQ. The CDR3 region is CASNPQGSLYEQYF. The CDR3 DNA sequence: TGCGCCAGCAACCCACAGGGTTCCCTTTACGAGCAGTACTTC.

This clonotype has at least ten counts. The rearrangement links TRBV7-2 to TRBJ2-1; D perhaps matches TRBD1 (6 bases). Looked up from germline, CDR1 is SGHTA and CDR2 is FQGNSA. This CDR3 is 15 amino acids long. V shed 0 bases and J shed 3 bases, with 9 bases lying between them. The CDR3 loop reads CASSLAGRGYNEQFF. In DNA form, the CDR3 reads TGTGCCAGCAGCTTAGCGGGCAGGGGCTACAATGAGCAGTTCTTC.

This clonotype was recorded many times. This rearrangement joins TRBV29-1 to TRBJ2-7; D might be TRBD1 (6 bases). Germline V gene sequence: CDR1 SQVTM, CDR2 ANQGSEA. The CDR3 runs 11 residues. Deletions cut 7 bases from V and 6 bases from J, with 13 bases between. The DNA of the CDR3 is TGCAGCGGTCAACAGGGACGCGAGCAGTACTTC. This sequence encodes CSGQQGREQYF.

Only a few counts were recorded for this clonotype. One base away lies a much larger clone, so this may be a sequencing read error. The chain is built from TRBV7-9 and TRBJ1-1, with 11 bases that match TRBD1. CDR1 is SEHNR, CDR2 FQNEAQ, per germline (reference sequence). The CDR3 loop spans 15 amino acids. The CDR3 bases are TGTGTCAGCAGCGAGGACAGGGGGCGTCTTACTGAAGCTTTCTTT. Translating it yields CVSSEDRGRLTEAFF.

This clonotype showed up many times. This rearrangement joins TRBV28 to TRBJ2-3; tentative D call: TRBD2 (6 bases). This CDR3 spans 15 amino acids. The germline V gene has CDR1 MDHEN and CDR2 SYDVKM. Trimming took 5 bases from V and 0 from J, leaving 12 bases between them. The CDR3 reads CASSRERPSTDTQYF. CDR3 nucleotide sequence: TGTGCCAGCAGTCGGGAGCGGCCCAGCACAGATACGCAGTATTTT.

This clonotype was detected ten times or more. CDR3 sequence reads: CASSFGQAKNTGELFF. The CDR3 DNA reads TGTGCCAGCAGTTTCGGACAGGCCAAGAACACCGGGGAGCTGTTTTTT. The chain links TRBV12-3 or TRBV12-4 to TRBJ2-2; 7 positions match TRBD1. V dropped 3 bases and J dropped 1; count of bases not matched to a gene: 5. This CDR3 contains 16 residues.

The CDR3 coding sequence is TGTGCCAGTAGAACCGGACAGGGGGGATACTACGAGCAGTACTTC. This translates into CASRTGQGGYYEQYF. This chain uses TRBV19 with TRBJ2-7; 10 bases agree with TRBD1. The length of the CDR3 is 15 residues. The ends lost 6 bases at V and 3 bases at J; junction bases unmatched: 8. Germline V gives CDR1 LNHDA, CDR2 SQIVND (reference sequence).

In its sample, this clonotype was seen many times. The chain combines TRBV5-4 with TRBJ1-1; TRBD1 might be the D (5 bases). Looked up from germline, CDR1 is SGHNT and CDR2 is YYREEE (reference sequence). The CDR3 consists of 14 residues. V lost 0 bases to trimming and J lost 8 bases, with 14 bases between them. CDR3 protein: CASSLDRYRREAFF. CDR3 nucleotides: TGTGCCAGCAGCTTGGATCGGTACAGGCGAGAAGCTTTCTTT.

This clonotype has just a few counts. The chain has TRBV24-1 and TRBJ2-2, with TRBD2 matching over 9 bases. Per the germline V gene, CDR1 is KGHDR and CDR2 is SFDVKD. The CDR3 totals 16 residues. With 0 bases clipped from V and 3 bases from J, the junction kept 1 base outside the gene matches. CDR3 loop: CATSDLRTSDTGELFF. As DNA, the CDR3 is TGTGCCACCAGTGATTTGAGGACTAGCGACACCGGGGAGCTGTTTTTT.

This clonotype was recorded many times. This chain joins TRBV4-2 and TRBJ2-3; D gene ambiguous. V was clipped by 4 bases and J by 0 bases, with 14 bases between them. The CDR3 length is 16 residues. Germline V gene sequence: CDR1 LGHNA, CDR2 YNFKEQ. CDR3 in amino acids: CASSRLTEPSTDTQYF. As DNA, the CDR3 is TGTGCCAGCAGCCGACTTACAGAACCTAGCACAGATACGCAGTATTTT.

This clonotype has a count of ten or more. The chain is built from TRBV12-3 or TRBV12-4 and TRBJ2-1; possible D gene TRBD2, 7 bases. The CDR3 sequence is 14 residues long. With 5 bases removed from V and 12 bases from J, the gap between germline ends came to 20 bases. The CDR3 coding sequence is TGTGCCAGCAGTCAACGGAGGGGGGGAAGTCGGCAGTTCTTC. Its translation is CASSQRRGGSRQFF.